The rows below give T cell receptor beta chains drawn from one sample of a study of shared clonotypes between healthy human individuals. Method: immunoSEQ multiplex PCR; TCRdb's copy keeps in-frame clones and lacks some. There are 1,100,000 or so clones in the sample; more than 75% occur only once, and approximately 0.56% lies in the top ten. The source material was memory CD4+ T cells from PBMCs. The receptors shown here come from a man aged 18 to 29 in good health. Some clones in this sample may be carry-over from other donors' samples. The CDR3 runs from the conserved cysteine through the conserved F or W. The order of the fields is J gene, V gene, CDR3 length, D gene, CDR3 protein. D genes are given only for firm matches.

j_gene: TRBJ2-7
v_gene: TRBV7-2
len: 13
d_gene: -
CDR3aa: CASSPQGPYEQYF

j_gene: TRBJ1-1
v_gene: TRBV5-1
len: 18
d_gene: TRBD1
CDR3aa: CASSPTGTGTPKNTEAFF

j_gene: TRBJ1-5
v_gene: TRBV6-6
len: 14
d_gene: -
CDR3aa: CASSYGQGVFIEHF

j_gene: TRBJ2-2
v_gene: TRBV5-4
len: 15
d_gene: TRBD2
CDR3aa: CASSLGAGDTGELFF

j_gene: TRBJ1-1
v_gene: TRBV4-1
len: 15
d_gene: -
CDR3aa: CASSQMSQAITEAFF

j_gene: TRBJ2-7
v_gene: TRBV28
len: 15
d_gene: -
CDR3aa: CATSGTEKPPYEQYF

j_gene: TRBJ1-1
v_gene: TRBV5-1
len: 15
d_gene: -
CDR3aa: CASSLRPESGTEAFF

j_gene: TRBJ1-1
v_gene: TRBV4-3
len: 14
d_gene: TRBD1
CDR3aa: CASSQPGGNTEAFF

j_gene: TRBJ1-5
v_gene: TRBV18
len: 14
d_gene: -
CDR3aa: CASSPLQANQPQHF

j_gene: TRBJ1-1
v_gene: TRBV19
len: 15
d_gene: -
CDR3aa: CASSIFGRGSTEAFF

j_gene: TRBJ2-3
v_gene: TRBV7-3
len: 16
d_gene: TRBD1
CDR3aa: CASSSLPGGVGDTQYF

j_gene: TRBJ2-7
v_gene: TRBV11-3
len: 13
d_gene: -
CDR3aa: CASSLGGNYEQYF

j_gene: TRBJ2-7
v_gene: TRBV2
len: 11
d_gene: -
CDR3aa: CASSVSYEQYF

j_gene: TRBJ2-1
v_gene: TRBV11-3
len: 15
d_gene: TRBD2
CDR3aa: CASSPGTSGHNEQFF

j_gene: TRBJ2-7
v_gene: TRBV2
len: 11
d_gene: -
CDR3aa: CASSGDLRGYF

j_gene: TRBJ2-7
v_gene: TRBV18
len: 17
d_gene: TRBD1
CDR3aa: CASSPPTATGGAYEQYF

j_gene: TRBJ2-5
v_gene: TRBV7-2
len: 13
d_gene: -
CDR3aa: CASSLRKGETQYF

j_gene: TRBJ2-3
v_gene: TRBV27
len: 13
d_gene: -
CDR3aa: CASTGLSTDTQYF

j_gene: TRBJ2-7
v_gene: TRBV4-3
len: 15
d_gene: -
CDR3aa: CASSQDRGYFNEQYF

j_gene: TRBJ1-2
v_gene: TRBV21-1
len: 13
d_gene: -
CDR3aa: CASRCTGVYGYTF

j_gene: TRBJ2-5
v_gene: TRBV7-2
len: 12
d_gene: -
CDR3aa: CASSRQTETQYF

j_gene: TRBJ2-3
v_gene: TRBV27
len: 15
d_gene: TRBD1
CDR3aa: CASRWGQGETDTQYF

j_gene: TRBJ1-2
v_gene: TRBV2
len: 15
d_gene: TRBD1
CDR3aa: CASSEVAQGAYGYTF

j_gene: TRBJ2-1
v_gene: TRBV7-3
len: 15
d_gene: TRBD1
CDR3aa: CASSPTGGPYNEQFF

j_gene: TRBJ2-1
v_gene: TRBV5-1
len: 16
d_gene: TRBD2
CDR3aa: CASSFLAESSYNEQFF

j_gene: TRBJ2-1
v_gene: TRBV29-1
len: 15
d_gene: TRBD2
CDR3aa: CSVVPGLAGVYEQFF

j_gene: TRBJ2-6
v_gene: TRBV7-9
len: 17
d_gene: TRBD2
CDR3aa: CASSRSGRVSGANVLTF

j_gene: TRBJ1-2
v_gene: TRBV19
len: 17
d_gene: TRBD1
CDR3aa: CASRGPGQGLMNYGYTF

j_gene: TRBJ2-4
v_gene: TRBV7-2
len: 13
d_gene: -
CDR3aa: CASSWDSGNIQYF

j_gene: TRBJ2-7
v_gene: TRBV2
len: 12
d_gene: -
CDR3aa: CASSGQPYEQYF

j_gene: TRBJ1-2
v_gene: TRBV28
len: 18
d_gene: TRBD1
CDR3aa: CASSPFGDRASGNYGYTF

j_gene: TRBJ2-1
v_gene: TRBV6-5
len: 15
d_gene: TRBD2
CDR3aa: CATSMPGTSQHEQFF

j_gene: TRBJ1-1
v_gene: TRBV28
len: 14
d_gene: -
CDR3aa: CASSRGGLNTEAFF

j_gene: TRBJ2-7
v_gene: TRBV27
len: 15
d_gene: -
CDR3aa: CASSLSPSVSYEQYF

j_gene: TRBJ1-2
v_gene: TRBV7-2
len: 14
d_gene: -
CDR3aa: CASSPDWGSDGYTF

j_gene: TRBJ2-3
v_gene: TRBV9
len: 17
d_gene: TRBD2
CDR3aa: CASSVAGGRAATDTQYF

j_gene: TRBJ2-1
v_gene: TRBV4-1
len: 15
d_gene: -
CDR3aa: CASRGTGQRYNEQFF

j_gene: TRBJ1-2
v_gene: TRBV7-2
len: 14
d_gene: -
CDR3aa: CASSLGAGYYGYTF

j_gene: TRBJ1-1
v_gene: TRBV11-1
len: 14
d_gene: -
CDR3aa: CASSLPTGGTEAFF

j_gene: -
v_gene: TRBV29-1
len: 13
d_gene: TRBD1
CDR3aa: CSAARGSGYEQYF